The 25 T cell receptor beta chains presented below share a single source sample, sequenced in a study of cytomegalovirus exposure and HLA in healthy donors. Here immunoSEQ multiplex PCR was the method, and the copy in TCRdb shows in-frame clones only, minus some. The table has roughly 190,000 clones, more than 75% seen once; the top ten hold more than 1.4%. The specimen sequenced was PBMCs. All receptors come from a woman between 18 and 29 years old in good health and CMV-seronegative.

The chain joins TRBV5-8 to TRBJ1-6, with D possibly matching TRBD1 (5 bases). Trimming left V 4 bases short and J 10 bases short, with 15 bases between. The CDR3 totals 14 residues. Per germline, CDR1 SGHTS and CDR2 YDEGEE. CDR3 amino acids: CASSGEGFSSPLHF. In DNA, the CDR3 is TGTGCCAGCAGCGGGGAGGGGTTTTCGTCACCCCTCCACTTT.

This clone was counted a single time. The rearrangement uses TRBV5-1 and TRBJ2-3; TRBD2 agrees at 7 bases. Germline V lookup: CDR1 SGHRS, CDR2 YFSETQ. This CDR3 contains 21 residues. V shed 3 bases, J shed 2 bases, and the junction held 24 bases outside the gene matches. The CDR3 sequence: CASSWRAGSSGGAGNTDTQYF. The CDR3 nucleotides are TGCGCCAGCAGCTGGCGGGCAGGCTCTAGCGGAGGGGCTGGTAACACAGATACGCAGTATTTT.

This chain links TRBV6-5 with TRBJ2-7; D is uncertain. CDR1 is MNHEY, CDR2 SVGAGI, per germline. The CDR3 extends over 14 amino acids. The V and J ends lost 5 bases and 1 base respectively, with 12 bases between them. DNA of the CDR3: TGTGCCAGCAGTCCTTCGGGTGGTTCCTACGAGCAGTACTTC. Protein sequence: CASSPSGGSYEQYF.

The V call is TRBV6-1, the J call TRBJ1-2; D remains unclear. Germline-derived CDR1 and CDR2 are MNHNS and SASEGT. The CDR3 loop spans 12 amino acids. V was cut by 0 bases and J by 5 bases, with 4 bases left in between. CDR3 residues: CASSEASYGYTF. CDR3 DNA sequence: TGTGCCAGCAGTGAAGCGTCTTATGGCTACACCTTC.

This clone has more than one count but fewer than ten. The CDR3 here is CASSRRDNSYEQYF. The CDR3, as DNA: TGTGCCAGCAGTCGCAGGGACAATTCCTACGAGCAGTACTTC. The chain has TRBV25-1 and TRBJ2-7; perhaps TRBD1 as D (6 bases). Germline CDR1 is MGHDK and CDR2 is SYGVNS. This CDR3 region has 14 residues. V was shortened by 5 bases and J by 1 base, with 12 bases between the two germline ends.

The chain links TRBV28 to TRBJ2-7; D remains ambiguous. The CDR3 length is 13 residues. Germline values: CDR1 MDHEN, CDR2 SYDVKM. Trimming took 5 bases from V and 4 from J, leaving 12 bases between them. The CDR3 DNA sequence: TGTGCCAGCAGTCCCACAGTCTTTTACGAGCAGTACTTC. This codes for CASSPTVFYEQYF. Complete variable domain (other parts from reference TRBV28 and TRBJ2-7): DVKVTQSSRYLVKRTGEKVFLECVQDMDHENMFWYRQDPGLGLRLIYFSYDVKMKEKGDIPEGYSVSREKKERFSLILESASTNQTSMYLCASSPTVFYEQYFGPGTRLTVT.

J is TRBJ2-3 and V is TRBV29-1, with D unresolved. The CDR3 is made up of 15 amino acids. Trimming left V 0 bases short and J 2 bases short, with 12 bases between. The germline CDR1 and CDR2 sequences are SQVTM and ANQGSEA. The CDR3 is CSVEDSRGNTDTQYF. The CDR3 DNA follows: TGCAGCGTTGAAGATTCACGAGGAAACACAGATACGCAGTATTTT.

The chain links TRBV27 to TRBJ2-1, with TRBD1 matching over 7 bases. The CDR3 totals 17 residues. CDR1 and CDR2 from the germline V gene are MNHEY and SMNVEV (reference sequence). V lost 3 bases and J lost 5; bases outside the gene matches: 13. The CDR3 reads CASSLFPDRRSDNEQFF. The CDR3 region has the DNA TGTGCCAGCAGTTTGTTCCCGGACAGGAGATCCGACAATGAGCAGTTCTTC.

The rearrangement joins TRBV14 to TRBJ1-1; a weak D match, TRBD1 (6 bases). This CDR3 contains 14 residues. Trimming shortened V by 3 bases and J by 0 bases, and 8 bases separated the two germline ends. Germline assignment: CDR1 SGHDN and CDR2 FVKESK. CDR3 residues: CASSHWTVNTEAFF. The CDR3, as DNA: TGTGCCAGCAGCCATTGGACAGTGAACACTGAAGCTTTCTTT.

The V call is TRBV27, the J call TRBJ2-3; D is perhaps TRBD2 (5 bases). This CDR3 is built from 14 residues. Trimming took off 7 bases at V and 1 base at J, with 12 bases between the two ends. Germline V gene data show CDR1 as MNHEY and CDR2 as SMNVEV (reference sequence). The CDR3 bases are TGTGCCAGCACCTCGGGGATAGGCACAGATACGCAGTATTTT. Translated, it gives CASTSGIGTDTQYF.

V is TRBV21-1 and J is TRBJ1-2. TRBV21-1 is deemed a pseudogene. The CDR3 covers 14 residues. CDR3 region: CASSSGQRGDGYTF. In DNA, the CDR3 is TGTGCCAGCAGCTCAGGACAGCGGGGTGATGGCTACACCTTC.

The chain uses TRBV2 and TRBJ1-1; D call uncertain. The CDR3 is made up of 14 amino acids. The V and J ends lost 7 bases and 0 bases respectively, with 12 bases between them. CDR1 is SNHLY and CDR2 is FYNNEI in the germline V gene. The CDR3 DNA follows: TGTGCCAGCATGCACATTCCCATGAACACTGAAGCTTTCTTT. This sequence encodes CASMHIPMNTEAFF.

This clone was seen more than once but under ten times. The chain is built from TRBV5-1 and TRBJ1-1; D might be TRBD1 (5 bases). The CDR3 has 11 amino acids. Germline V gives CDR1 SGHRS, CDR2 YFSETQ. V was pared by 5 bases and J by 5 bases, with 7 bases between. The CDR3 DNA is TGCGCCAGCAGACAGGAGACTGAAGCTTTCTTT. The encoded protein is CASRQETEAFF.

The rearrangement links TRBV27 to TRBJ2-4, with TRBD1 matching over 7 bases. The junction had 0 bases not matched to a gene; V was cut back by 0 bases and J by 7 bases. Germline CDR1 is MNHEY and CDR2 is SMNVEV (reference sequence). The CDR3 length is 13 residues. CDR3 bases: TGTGCCAGCAGTTTATCGACAGGGAACATTCAGTACTTC. This sequence encodes CASSLSTGNIQYF.

This chain links TRBV4-1 with TRBJ2-1; 8 bases map to TRBD2. Germline loops: CDR1 MGHRA, CDR2 YSYEKL. The V segment lost 0 bases and the J segment 0 bases; nucleotides outside the gene matches: 7. The CDR3 is 18 residues long. CDR3 nucleotide sequence: TGCGCCAGCAGCCAAGATGCCGAGCGGGGGAGCTCCTACAATGAGCAGTTCTTC. Translating gives CASSQDAERGSSYNEQFF.

The CDR3 nucleotides read TGCAGTGCAGGGGAAGAGACCCAGTACTTC. Its translation is CSAGEETQYF. The chain links TRBV20-1 to TRBJ2-5; D perhaps matches TRBD1 (5 bases). This CDR3 comprises 10 residues. Germline V gene data show CDR1 as DFQATT and CDR2 as SNEGSKA (reference sequence). Trimming pared 6 bases from V and 3 bases from J, leaving 5 bases between.

This chain connects TRBV25-1 to TRBJ1-1, with 8 bases matching TRBD1. In germline, CDR1 is MGHDK, CDR2 SYGVNS. V shed 10 bases and J 4 bases; nucleotides not matched to a gene: 8. The CDR3 extends over 13 amino acids. The CDR3 bases are TGTGCCACCCGAACAGGGGGAATCACTGAAGCTTTCTTT. This codes for CATRTGGITEAFF.

The chain carries TRBV30 and TRBJ1-3, with D unclear. In germline, CDR1 is GTSNPN, CDR2 SVGIG (reference sequence). The CDR3 is 16 amino acids. Trimming shortened V by 3 bases and J by 2 bases, and 17 bases separated the two germline ends. The CDR3 spells CAWSEQRAYAGNTIYF. The DNA of the CDR3 is TGTGCCTGGAGCGAACAGAGAGCCTACGCTGGAAACACCATATATTTT.

This chain joins TRBV29-1 and TRBJ2-7; the D is unclear. This CDR3 is 11 amino acids long. V was clipped by 7 bases and J by 0 bases, with 7 bases between them. CDR1 is SQVTM and CDR2 is ANQGSEA in the germline V gene. CDR3 sequence reads: CSGGSSYEQYF. CDR3 DNA sequence: TGCAGCGGAGGTAGCTCCTACGAGCAGTACTTC.

The chain couples TRBV7-9 to TRBJ2-2, with 7 nucleotides matching TRBD1. V gave up 5 bases and J gave up 1 base; unmatched junction bases: 4. Germline CDR1 reads SEHNR; CDR2 reads FQNEAQ (reference sequence). The CDR3 sequence is 15 residues long. In nucleotides, the CDR3 is TGTGCCAGCAGCCGACAGGGCAAGAACACCGGGGAGCTGTTTTTT. This encodes CASSRQGKNTGELFF.

The chain combines TRBV27 with TRBJ1-5; D is perhaps TRBD1 (5 bases). Germline CDR1 and CDR2: MNHEY and SMNVEV (reference sequence). The V gene lost 2 bases and the J gene lost 2 bases, with 13 bases spanning the gap. CDR3 length: 16 amino acids. For the CDR3, the DNA is TGTGCCAGCAGTTTAATACCCAGGGCCCGCAATCAGCCCCAGCATTTT. Amino acids: CASSLIPRARNQPQHF.

This chain links TRBV7-9 with TRBJ2-3, with 11 bases that match TRBD2. Germline loops: CDR1 SEHNR, CDR2 FQNEAQ (reference sequence). Trimming cost V 5 bases and J 6 bases; bases outside gene matches: 10. This CDR3 contains 16 residues. DNA of the CDR3: TGTGCCAGCAGCCCCTCTAGCGGGAGGCTGATGGATACGCAGTATTTT. It codes for CASSPSSGRLMDTQYF.

The chain links TRBV29-1 to TRBJ2-3, with 8 bases lining up with TRBD1. CDR3 length: 14 residues. J lost 5 bases, V lost 6 bases, and 10 bases had no gene match. The germline V gene encodes CDR1 SQVTM and CDR2 ANQGSEA. CDR3 amino acids: CSVDRAGGKDTQYF. The DNA of the CDR3 is TGCAGCGTCGACAGGGCAGGGGGCAAAGATACGCAGTATTTT.

CDR3 sequence reads: CASSGRGGNEQFF. DNA of the CDR3: TGTGCCAGCAGCGGCAGAGGAGGAAATGAGCAGTTCTTC. The V and J genes are TRBV5-6 and TRBJ2-1, with D possibly matching TRBD2 (5 bases). V lost 4 bases and J 7 bases, leaving 12 bases between the germline ends. Germline V lookup: CDR1 SGHDT, CDR2 YYEEEE. This CDR3 spans 13 amino acids.

This chain links TRBV5-4 with TRBJ1-1; D may be TRBD1 (5 bases). V was pared by 4 bases and J by 1 base, with 11 bases between. This CDR3 region has 14 residues. Germline CDR1 and CDR2: SGHNT and YYREEE (reference sequence). CDR3 protein: CASSHSGANTEAFF. The DNA of the CDR3 is TGTGCCAGCAGCCACTCTGGGGCGAACACTGAAGCTTTCTTT.